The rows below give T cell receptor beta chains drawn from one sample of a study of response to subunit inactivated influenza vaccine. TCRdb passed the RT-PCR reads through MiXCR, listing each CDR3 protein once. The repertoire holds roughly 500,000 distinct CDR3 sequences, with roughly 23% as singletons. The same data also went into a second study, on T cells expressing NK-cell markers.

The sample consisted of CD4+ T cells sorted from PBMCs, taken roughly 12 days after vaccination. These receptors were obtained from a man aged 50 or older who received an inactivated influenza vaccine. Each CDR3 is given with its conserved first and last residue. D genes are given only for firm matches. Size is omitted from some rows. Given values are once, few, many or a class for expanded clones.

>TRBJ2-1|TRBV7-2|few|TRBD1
CASSLGTWKAGGNEQFF
TGTGCCAGCAGCTTAGGGACATGGAAGGCAGGGGGCAATGAGCAGTTCTTC
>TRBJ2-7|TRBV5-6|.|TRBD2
CGELPGLDDSHEQYF
TGTGGCGAGCTGCCGGGACTAGATGATTCCCACGAGCAGTACTTC
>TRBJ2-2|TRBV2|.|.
CARQRTKEGYTGELFF
TGTGCCAGACAGAGAACCAAGGAGGGGTACACCGGGGAGCTGTTTTTT
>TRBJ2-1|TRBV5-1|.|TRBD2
CASSLAPLTSGGLYNEQFF
TGCGCCAGCAGCTTGGCTCCCCTGACTAGCGGGGGTCTGTACAATGAGCAGTTCTTC
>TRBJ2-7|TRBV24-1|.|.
CATSDPDKTYEQYF
TGTGCCACCAGTGACCCTGACAAGACCTACGAGCAGTACTTC
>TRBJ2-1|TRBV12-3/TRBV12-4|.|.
CASSLGLRISPEQFF
TGTGCCAGCAGTTTAGGCCTACGGATTTCGCCGGAGCAGTTCTTC
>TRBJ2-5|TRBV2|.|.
CASDKTGHFYQETQYF
TGTGCCAGCGACAAAACGGGACACTTCTACCAAGAGACCCAGTACTTC
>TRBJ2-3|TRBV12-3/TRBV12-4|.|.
CASSPGRGPGDTQYF
TGTGCCAGCAGTCCGGGGCGGGGGCCGGGAGATACGCAGTATTTT
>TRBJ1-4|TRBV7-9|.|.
CASSLATGRYEKLFF
TGTGCCAGCAGCTTAGCTACGGGGAGATATGAAAAACTGTTTTTT
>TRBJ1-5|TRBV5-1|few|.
CASSFYPDSYQPQHF
TGCGCCAGCAGCTTTTACCCGGACAGTTATCAGCCCCAGCATTTT
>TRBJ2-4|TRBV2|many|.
CASSDSVSVKNIQYF
TGTGCCAGCAGTGATAGCGTTTCGGTCAAAAACATTCAGTACTTC
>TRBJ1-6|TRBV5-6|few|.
CASSLGGTYNSPLHF
TGTGCCAGCAGCTTGGGGGGAACCTATAATTCACCCCTCCACTTT
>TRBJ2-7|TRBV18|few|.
CASSPVTEAYEQYF
TGTGCCAGCTCACCAGTGACAGAAGCCTACGAGCAGTACTTC
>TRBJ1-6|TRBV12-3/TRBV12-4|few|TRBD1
CASSETGDNSPLHF
TGTGCCAGCAGTGAAACAGGGGATAATTCACCCCTCCACTTT
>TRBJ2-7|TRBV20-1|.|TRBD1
CSHSSDRGIKPYEQYF
TGCAGTCACTCCAGTGACAGGGGAATTAAGCCCTACGAGCAGTACTTC
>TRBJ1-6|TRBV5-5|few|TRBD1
CASSTTGGSSPLHF
TGTGCCAGCAGCACGACAGGGGGCAGTTCACCCCTCCACTTT
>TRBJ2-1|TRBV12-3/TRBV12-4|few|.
CASSLVSGRYNEQFF
TGTGCCAGCAGTTTGGTGTCAGGGAGGTACAATGAGCAGTTCTTC
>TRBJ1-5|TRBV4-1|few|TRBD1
CASSQEGQSLGQPQHF
TGCGCCAGCAGCCAAGAGGGACAGTCTTTGGGTCAGCCCCAGCATTTT
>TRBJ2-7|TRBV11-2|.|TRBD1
CASSLVDRGPYEQYF
TGTGCCAGCAGCTTAGTGGACAGGGGACCCTACGAGCAGTACTTC
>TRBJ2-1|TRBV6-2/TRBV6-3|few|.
CASSYPGTYNEQFF
TGTGCCAGCAGTTACCCCGGGACCTACAATGAGCAGTTCTTC
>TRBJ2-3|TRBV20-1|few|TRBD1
CSVRQGSDTQYF
TGCAGTGTAAGACAGGGATCAGATACGCAGTATTTT
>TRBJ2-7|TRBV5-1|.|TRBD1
CASSLNVGQFYEQYF
TGCGCCAGCAGCTTGAATGTGGGACAGTTCTACGAGCAGTACTTC
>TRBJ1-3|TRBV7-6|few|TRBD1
CASSNRGAGNTIYF
TGTGCCAGCAGCAACAGGGGGGCTGGAAACACCATATATTTT
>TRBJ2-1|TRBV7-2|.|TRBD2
CASSLSPGGIYNEQFF
TGTGCCAGCAGCTTAAGTCCGGGGGGGATCTACAATGAGCAGTTCTTC
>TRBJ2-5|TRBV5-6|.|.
CASSPSHSPYETQYF
TGTGCCAGCAGCCCGTCTCACAGTCCCTATGAGACCCAGTACTTC
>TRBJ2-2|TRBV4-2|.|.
CASSPTTIFLNTGELFF
TGTGCCAGCAGCCCGACCACCATTTTCCTGAACACCGGGGAGCTGTTTTTT
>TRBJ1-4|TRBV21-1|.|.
CASNPPGGCEKLFF
TGTGCCAGCAACCCGCCGGGGGGATGTGAAAAACTGTTTTTT
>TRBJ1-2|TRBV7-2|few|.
CASSRDRRDGYTF
TGTGCCAGCAGCCGGGACCGGAGGGATGGCTACACCTTC
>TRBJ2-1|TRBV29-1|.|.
CSAQDGYNEQFF
TGCAGCGCTCAAGACGGCTACAATGAGCAGTTCTTC
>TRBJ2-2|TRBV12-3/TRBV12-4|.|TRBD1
CASSQGEGGELFF
TGTGCCAGCTCACAGGGGGAAGGCGGGGAGCTGTTTTTT
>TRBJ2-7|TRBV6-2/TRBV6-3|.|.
CASSQSHEQYF
TGTGCCAGCAGCCAAAGCCACGAGCAGTACTTC
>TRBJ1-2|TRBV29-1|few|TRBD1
CSVDTGQGFLLYGYTF
TGCAGCGTTGATACGGGACAGGGATTCTTACTTTATGGCTACACCTTC
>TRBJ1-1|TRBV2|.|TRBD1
CASRQTGGYTEAFF
TGTGCCAGCAGACAAACAGGGGGGTACACTGAAGCTTTCTTT
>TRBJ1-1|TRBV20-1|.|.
CSATETNTEAFF
TGCAGTGCTACAGAGACGAACACTGAAGCTTTCTTT
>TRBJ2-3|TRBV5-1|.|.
CASSSAQGGIDTQCF
TGCGCCAGCAGCTCGGCACAGGGCGGGATAGATACGCAGTGTTTT
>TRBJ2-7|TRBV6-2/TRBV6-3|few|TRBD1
CASSYPPPTGTGASYEQYF
TGTGCCAGCAGTTACCCTCCCCCAACCGGGACAGGTGCTTCCTACGAGCAGTACTTC
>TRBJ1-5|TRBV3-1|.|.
CASSQGLNSNQPQHF
TGTGCCAGCAGCCAAGGACTGAATAGCAATCAGCCCCAGCATTTT
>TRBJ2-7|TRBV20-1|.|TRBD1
CSARVGTASYEQYF
TGCAGTGCGCGTGTGGGGACAGCTTCCTACGAGCAGTACTTC
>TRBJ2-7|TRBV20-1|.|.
CSAEGQYSYEQYF
TGCAGTGCGGAAGGACAGTACTCCTACGAGCAGTACTTC
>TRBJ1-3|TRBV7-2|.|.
CASSLSVGNTIYF
TGTGCCAGCAGCCTGAGCGTTGGAAACACCATATATTTT
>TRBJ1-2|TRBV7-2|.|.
CASFLISEPGLGYTF
TGTGCCAGCTTTTTGATATCGGAGCCGGGACTAGGCTACACCTTC